Listed below are T cell receptor beta chains from one sample, sequenced in a study of blood T cell repertoires in COVID-19. Some clones are missing from TCRdb's copy, which holds only in-frame ones; the method was immunoSEQ multiplex PCR. Of about 360,000 clones in the sample, about four fifths were seen once. The sample was peripheral blood. The source is a human donor with acute or convalescent COVID-19. The donor label of this sample is uncertain. The CDR3 runs from the conserved cysteine through the conserved F or W. A D gene is named only where the DNA matches it firmly. Not every row has a clone size; where given, it reads once, few, many or a size class.

J gene,D gene,V gene,clone size,CDR3 DNA,CDR3 protein
TRBJ1-2,NA,TRBV28,NA,TGTGCCAGCTTTACAGGGTTTAACTATGGCTACACCTTC,CASFTGFNYGYTF
TRBJ2-7,NA,TRBV10-2,NA,TGCGCCAGCAGAGGTACAGGCTACGAGCAGTACTTC,CASRGTGYEQYF
TRBJ1-2,TRBD1,TRBV29-1,NA,TGCAGCGTTGAAGATGGGACAGTCGTCTATGGCTACACCTTC,CSVEDGTVVYGYTF
TRBJ1-2,NA,TRBV29-1,NA,TGCAGCGTGGATACAGGTAGTGGCTACACCTTC,CSVDTGSGYTF
TRBJ1-3,NA,TRBV3-1/TRBV3-2,NA,TGTGCCAGCAGCCAAGCTAGAGGGGGTATTGGAAACACCATATATTTT,CASSQARGGIGNTIYF
TRBJ2-1,TRBD2,TRBV24-1,NA,TGTGCCACCAGTGATCCGACTAGCGGTTCCTACAATGAGCAGTTCTTC,CATSDPTSGSYNEQFF
TRBJ1-2,NA,TRBV2,NA,TGTGCCAGCAGTGAAGAGGGGCGCACTAACTATGGCTACACCTTC,CASSEEGRTNYGYTF
TRBJ1-6,NA,TRBV3-1/TRBV3-2,once,TGTGCCAGCAGCCAAGATACGGAGACAGGAGCCTATAATTCACCCCTCCACTTT,CASSQDTETGAYNSPLHF
TRBJ1-5,TRBD1,TRBV4-1,NA,TGCGCCAGCAGCCAAACAGGGGGAGGCCAGCCCCAGCATTTT,CASSQTGGGQPQHF
TRBJ1-2,NA,TRBV6-5,once,TGTGCCAGCAGTTCGGACACTCGACGGGGCTACACCTTC,CASSSDTRRGYTF
TRBJ2-5,NA,TRBV30,NA,TGTGCCTGGAGGAAAACCGGGGGTCAAGAGACCCAGTACTTC,CAWRKTGGQETQYF
TRBJ2-1,TRBD1,TRBV7-2,NA,TGTGCCAGCAGCGCAGGACAGGGGGTGAAGTCCTACAATGAGCAGTTCTTC,CASSAGQGVKSYNEQFF
TRBJ1-1,NA,TRBV28,NA,TGTGCCAGCACCAAACAGCTTCTTAACACTGAAGCTTTCTTT,CASTKQLLNTEAFF
TRBJ1-2,NA,TRBV1,many,TGCACCAGCAGCCAAGAAGGCCGTTTGGGGCGTCCGAGTAACTATGGCTACACCTTC,CTSSQEGRLGRPSNYGYTF
TRBJ2-1,TRBD1,TRBV5-1,NA,TGCGCCAGCAGCTTGCCTCCGGGACAGTACAATGAGCAGTTCTTC,CASSLPPGQYNEQFF
TRBJ2-1,NA,TRBV30,NA,TGTGCCTGGAGCCCCTTAGCGGTTAGCGGCTACAATGAGCAGTTCTTC,CAWSPLAVSGYNEQFF
TRBJ1-3,TRBD1,TRBV6-5,NA,TGTGCCAGCAGCAGGGGGGACTCTGGAAACACCATATATTTT,CASSRGDSGNTIYF
TRBJ1-5,TRBD1,TRBV2,NA,TGTGCCAGCAGTGGGACAGGGTTTGGCAATCAGCCCCAGCATTTT,CASSGTGFGNQPQHF
TRBJ1-6,NA,TRBV21-1,NA,TGTGCTATCACAGGGGGACAGTTGAATTCACCCCTCCACTTT,CAITGGQLNSPLHF
TRBJ2-1,TRBD2,TRBV28,NA,TGTGCCAGCAGTCCGCCTAGCGGGGGGGCCTTGCGGGAGCAGTTCTTC,CASSPPSGGALREQFF
TRBJ2-7,TRBD2,TRBV2,NA,TGTGCCAGCAGTGTCGGGGGGTCCGACTACGAGCAGTACTTC,CASSVGGSDYEQYF
TRBJ1-3,NA,TRBV4-1,NA,TGCGCCAGCAGCCCCCAACGGGGGGGCCATGGAAACACCATATATTTT,CASSPQRGGHGNTIYF
TRBJ2-7,TRBD2,TRBV20-1,NA,TGCAGTGCTAGTTCGGGGACAAAAGCGGGGGGACTGTCCTACGAGCAGTACTTC,CSASSGTKAGGLSYEQYF
TRBJ1-2,TRBD1,TRBV3-1/TRBV3-2,NA,TGTGCCAGCAGCCATTGGACAGGGTTACGGGATGGCTACACCTTC,CASSHWTGLRDGYTF
TRBJ1-5,TRBD1,TRBV19,NA,TGTGCCAGTAGTAGGACAGGGCTACAGCCCCAGCATTTT,CASSRTGLQPQHF